This is a list of T cell receptor beta chains from one sample in a study of blood T cells in healthy people across ages. MiXCR, run by TCRdb on the 5' RACE reads, gives a single entry per CDR3 protein. The table includes about 680,000 distinct CDR3 sequences, 45% to 50% detected once. The specimen sequenced was blood. Receptors were obtained from a woman in her fifties or sixties in good health. Both conserved end residues are part of each CDR3. Each record gives: D gene, J gene, V gene, clone size, CDR3 protein, CDR3 DNA. The D gene is left open where the match is weak. Size is omitted from some rows. Given values are once, few, many or a class for expanded clones.

D: NA
J: TRBJ2-1
V: TRBV10-3
size: few
CDR3: CAISEGGDEQFF
DNA: TGTGCCATCAGTGAGGGGGGTGATGAGCAGTTCTTC

D: TRBD2
J: TRBJ2-7
V: TRBV7-2
size: many
CDR3: CASSRQRDAGEYF
DNA: TGTGCCAGCAGCAGACAGCGGGATGCTGGGGAGTACTTC

D: TRBD2
J: TRBJ2-7
V: TRBV7-3
size: NA
CDR3: CASSLQTSGAYEQYF
DNA: TGTGCCAGCAGCCTACAGACTAGCGGAGCTTACGAGCAGTACTTC

D: NA
J: TRBJ2-5
V: TRBV5-1
size: NA
CDR3: CASSDNRVPYNEQYF
DNA: TGCGCCAGCAGCGACAACAGGGTACCCTACAATGAGCAGTACTTC

D: NA
J: TRBJ2-1
V: TRBV10-3
size: NA
CDR3: CAISDTGPKYNEQFF
DNA: TGTGCCATCAGTGACACAGGGCCGAAATACAATGAGCAGTTCTTC

D: NA
J: TRBJ1-2
V: TRBV28
size: few
CDR3: CASSLKLANYGYTF
DNA: TGTGCCAGCAGTTTGAAGTTAGCTAACTATGGCTACACCTTC

D: NA
J: TRBJ2-7
V: TRBV2
size: few
CDR3: CASSGVGIYEQYF
DNA: TGTGCCAGCAGTGGCGTGGGGATCTACGAGCAGTACTTC

D: NA
J: TRBJ2-4
V: TRBV7-3
size: few
CDR3: CASSSGALAKNIQYF
DNA: TGTGCCAGCAGCTCTGGGGCGCTAGCCAAAAACATTCAGTACTTC

D: TRBD2
J: TRBJ2-7
V: TRBV10-3
size: few
CDR3: CAISVSSGSPYEQYF
DNA: TGTGCCATCAGTGTTTCTAGCGGGAGCCCCTACGAGCAGTACTTC

D: TRBD2
J: TRBJ2-7
V: TRBV6-5
size: NA
CDR3: CASSYPTSEVDYEQYF
DNA: TGTGCCAGCAGTTACCCGACTAGCGAAGTCGACTACGAGCAGTACTTC

D: NA
J: TRBJ1-1
V: TRBV29-1
size: few
CDR3: CSVKPESNTEAFF
DNA: TGCAGCGTTAAACCAGAATCGAACACTGAAGCTTTCTTT

D: NA
J: TRBJ2-2
V: TRBV7-2
size: many
CDR3: CASSLRGYTGELFF
DNA: TGTGCCAGCAGCTTAAGAGGGTACACCGGGGAGCTGTTTTTT

D: NA
J: TRBJ2-7
V: TRBV12-3/TRBV12-4
size: NA
CDR3: CASSFRPGDSQQYF
DNA: TGTGCCAGCAGTTTTCGTCCGGGGGACAGTCAGCAGTACTTC

D: NA
J: TRBJ2-2
V: TRBV11-2
size: few
CDR3: CASSVDLNTGELFF
DNA: TGTGCCAGCAGCGTAGACCTCAACACCGGGGAGCTGTTTTTT

D: TRBD1
J: TRBJ2-4
V: TRBV9
size: NA
CDR3: CASSVGRGSDIQYF
DNA: TGTGCCAGCAGCGTAGGCAGGGGGTCGGACATTCAGTACTTC

D: TRBD2
J: TRBJ2-7
V: TRBV20-1
size: NA
CDR3: CSAREREGRNEQYF
DNA: TGCAGTGCTAGAGAGCGGGAGGGCCGCAACGAGCAGTACTTC

D: NA
J: TRBJ2-7
V: TRBV6-2/TRBV6-3
size: few
CDR3: CASSHFYEQYF
DNA: TGTGCCAGCAGTCATTTCTACGAGCAGTACTTC

D: NA
J: TRBJ2-5
V: TRBV3-1
size: NA
CDR3: CASSQGPSGETQYF
DNA: TGTGCCAGCAGCCAAGGGCCAAGCGGAGAGACCCAGTACTTC

D: TRBD1
J: TRBJ2-3
V: TRBV15
size: NA
CDR3: CATSRDPGQWADTQYF
DNA: TGTGCCACCAGCAGAGACCCGGGACAGTGGGCCGATACGCAGTATTTT

D: NA
J: TRBJ2-5
V: TRBV20-1
size: few
CDR3: CSARDVLARRETQYF
DNA: TGCAGTGCTAGAGATGTGCTAGCCCGGAGGGAGACCCAGTACTTC

D: TRBD2
J: TRBJ2-5
V: TRBV12-3/TRBV12-4
size: few
CDR3: CASDTRLAAVGGTQYF
DNA: TGTGCCAGCGATACTCGACTAGCGGCGGTCGGGGGGACCCAGTACTTC

D: NA
J: TRBJ2-7
V: TRBV10-3
size: many
CDR3: CAISERADSYEQYF
DNA: TGTGCCATCAGTGAGCGGGCAGACTCCTACGAGCAGTACTTC

D: NA
J: TRBJ2-7
V: TRBV5-1
size: NA
CDR3: CASSLSAPGVSYEQYF
DNA: TGCGCCAGCAGCTTGTCTGCCCCAGGAGTCTCCTACGAGCAGTACTTC

D: NA
J: TRBJ1-2
V: TRBV28
size: NA
CDR3: CASGLRSYRAWDYGYTF
DNA: TGTGCCAGCGGTTTACGCTCCTACAGGGCATGGGACTATGGCTACACCTTC

D: NA
J: TRBJ2-5
V: TRBV7-2
size: NA
CDR3: CASSPLASAGTQYF
DNA: TGTGCCAGCAGCCCTCTAGCGTCGGCGGGGACCCAGTACTTC

D: TRBD1
J: TRBJ2-5
V: TRBV20-1
size: once
CDR3: CSARASGGGVHNEQYF
DNA: TGCAGTGCTAGGGCGTCAGGGGGTGGGGTCCACAATGAGCAGTACTTC

D: NA
J: TRBJ1-6
V: TRBV7-2
size: few
CDR3: CASTNNSPLHF
DNA: TGTGCCAGCACGAACAATTCACCCCTCCACTTT

D: TRBD2
J: TRBJ2-1
V: TRBV7-2
size: NA
CDR3: CASRLGGTSGYNEQFF
DNA: TGTGCCAGCAGGCTCGGGGGGACTAGCGGCTACAATGAGCAGTTCTTC

D: NA
J: TRBJ2-1
V: TRBV29-1
size: NA
CDR3: CSVASGVSYNEQFF
DNA: TGCAGCGTTGCAAGCGGCGTCTCCTACAATGAGCAGTTCTTC

D: NA
J: TRBJ2-5
V: TRBV20-1
size: NA
CDR3: CSAAGIVGEQYF
DNA: TGCAGTGCCGCCGGGATAGTCGGTGAGCAGTACTTC

D: TRBD2
J: TRBJ2-7
V: TRBV6-2/TRBV6-3
size: NA
CDR3: CASSSQPTSGSYEQYF
DNA: TGTGCCAGCAGTTCCCAACCGACTAGCGGCTCCTACGAGCAGTACTTC

D: NA
J: TRBJ2-1
V: TRBV29-1
size: few
CDR3: CSAESSAYNEQFF
DNA: TGCAGCGCCGAATCTAGCGCCTACAATGAGCAGTTCTTC

D: NA
J: TRBJ2-7
V: TRBV18
size: NA
CDR3: CASSPLTGDYNEQYF
DNA: TGTGCCAGCTCACCACTGACAGGGGACTACAATGAGCAGTACTTC

D: TRBD1
J: TRBJ2-1
V: TRBV4-1
size: NA
CDR3: CASSQRGQGGNEQFF
DNA: TGCGCCAGCAGCCAGAGGGGACAGGGGGGCAATGAGCAGTTCTTC

D: TRBD2
J: TRBJ2-1
V: TRBV5-1
size: NA
CDR3: CASSLVAGACNEQFF
DNA: TGCGCCAGCAGCTTGGTAGCGGGGGCCTGCAATGAGCAGTTCTTC

D: NA
J: TRBJ1-6
V: TRBV5-1
size: NA
CDR3: CASSLASRGDSPLHF
DNA: TGCGCCAGCAGCTTGGCGTCCCGTGGAGATTCACCCCTCCACTTT

D: TRBD2
J: TRBJ2-2
V: TRBV29-1
size: NA
CDR3: CSSRGGTSGIPGELFF
DNA: TGCAGCTCAAGGGGAGGGACTAGCGGGATTCCCGGGGAGCTGTTTTTT

D: NA
J: TRBJ2-7
V: TRBV9
size: NA
CDR3: CASSPSALMRGEQYF
DNA: TGTGCCAGCAGCCCAAGTGCCTTAATGAGGGGCGAGCAGTACTTC

D: TRBD1
J: TRBJ1-1
V: TRBV7-3
size: few
CDR3: CASSYGQANTEAFF
DNA: TGTGCCAGCAGCTACGGACAGGCGAACACTGAAGCTTTCTTT

D: NA
J: TRBJ2-6
V: TRBV6-5
size: NA
CDR3: CASSQRRSGANVLTF
DNA: TGTGCCAGCAGCCAAAGGCGCTCTGGGGCCAACGTCCTGACTTTC

D: TRBD2
J: TRBJ2-5
V: TRBV3-1
size: NA
CDR3: CASQRGLDRGETQYF
DNA: TGTGCCAGCCAGCGGGGACTAGATCGCGGAGAGACCCAGTACTTC

D: NA
J: TRBJ2-3
V: TRBV6-2/TRBV6-3
size: NA
CDR3: CASSYGLSGNTDTQYF
DNA: TGTGCCAGCAGTTACGGCCTTAGCGGCAACACAGATACGCAGTATTTT

D: NA
J: TRBJ2-5
V: TRBV18
size: few
CDR3: CASSPLNSPTAETQYF
DNA: TGTGCCAGCTCACCACTTAACAGCCCTACCGCGGAGACCCAGTACTTC

D: NA
J: TRBJ1-1
V: TRBV30
size: NA
CDR3: CAWRGTRTEAFF
DNA: TGTGCCTGGAGGGGTACGCGAACTGAAGCTTTCTTT

D: NA
J: TRBJ2-3
V: TRBV24-1
size: NA
CDR3: CATTAGSTDTQYF
DNA: TGTGCCACCACAGCGGGTAGCACAGATACGCAGTATTTT

D: TRBD1
J: TRBJ2-4
V: TRBV28
size: NA
CDR3: CASSTQQGPVDIQYF
DNA: TGTGCCAGCAGTACTCAACAGGGGCCAGTAGACATTCAGTACTTC

D: NA
J: TRBJ1-1
V: TRBV5-1
size: few
CDR3: CASSFSNMNTEAFF
DNA: TGCGCCAGCAGCTTCAGTAACATGAACACTGAAGCTTTCTTT

D: NA
J: TRBJ1-1
V: TRBV6-2/TRBV6-3
size: NA
CDR3: CASSGNTEAFF
DNA: TGTGCCAGCAGCGGAAACACTGAAGCTTTCTTT

D: TRBD2
J: TRBJ2-5
V: TRBV10-3
size: few
CDR3: CAIAGGVEETQYF
DNA: TGTGCCATCGCGGGAGGCGTCGAAGAGACCCAGTACTTC

D: NA
J: TRBJ2-1
V: TRBV27
size: NA
CDR3: CASSSRTTRNEQFF
DNA: TGTGCCAGCAGCTCCCGGACTACCAGAAATGAGCAGTTCTTC

D: TRBD1
J: TRBJ1-2
V: TRBV5-5
size: NA
CDR3: CASNTGDLGGYTF
DNA: TGTGCCAGCAATACAGGGGATCTGGGTGGCTACACCTTC

D: TRBD1
J: TRBJ2-7
V: TRBV4-2
size: few
CDR3: CASSLNSGTGVYEQYF
DNA: TGTGCCAGCAGCCTAAATTCCGGGACAGGGGTCTACGAGCAGTACTTC

D: TRBD1
J: TRBJ2-5
V: TRBV20-1
size: NA
CDR3: CSATDRGQETQYF
DNA: TGCAGTGCTACGGACAGGGGACAAGAGACCCAGTACTTC

D: TRBD1
J: TRBJ2-7
V: TRBV7-2
size: NA
CDR3: CASRGSRDRGSEQYF
DNA: TGTGCCAGCAGGGGGTCCCGGGACAGGGGTAGCGAGCAGTACTTC

D: NA
J: TRBJ2-1
V: TRBV7-2
size: few
CDR3: CASSLSPANEQFF
DNA: TGTGCCAGCAGCTTAAGCCCGGCTAATGAGCAGTTCTTC